This T cell receptor (beta chain) derives from a study of cytomegalovirus exposure and HLA in healthy donors (dated by TCRdb to the late 2010s). For context, the study as a whole: According to a later analysis, one platform produced both the 110 or so validation repertoires and the 720 or so repertoires of the first cohort. The aim of the study was to test whether cataloging public T cell receptors could identify signatures of past pathogen exposure. In addition to the first cohort of 666 subjects, a separate validation cohort of approximately 110 different subjects was used. To predict cytomegalovirus infection status, the study combined high-throughput TCR immunosequencing, statistical association of individual TCRs with disease status, and machine learning.

The donors were included in the validation cohort of 120 subjects, a group kept apart from the approximately 650-subject first cohort. The library was built by means of the immunoSEQ multiplex PCR assay. On the authors' methods: A statistical classification framework was built to diagnose cytomegalovirus status from the catalog of TCR beta chain sequences. The table comes from immuneACCESS by way of TCRdb, which keeps in-frame sequences with V and J called. Part of the clones is missing from these tables; in studies checked, under half for an unresolved V gene and the rest for unknown reasons. V, J and clone size are those of that table, while D and trimming were read from the DNA. Present in this sample are 65,000 to 90,000 clones, approximately 95% of which were seen just once. The top ten clones comprise approximately 3.4% of the sample. This clone showed up just once. Its antigen is still unknown. No much larger clonotype is one base removed from it; base qualities were not supplied.

CDR3 length: 14 amino acids, cysteine to phenylalanine. The only DNA kept is the CDR3, 42 bases in frame from the first base. Per the germline V gene, MGHRA is the CDR1 and YSYEKL is the CDR2. V gives up 0 bases and J gives up 3 bases, and the segment between their germline ends measures 8 bases. The paper as a whole reports these results and caveats: A later analysis lacked HLA typing for the validation cohort, so it scored co-occurrence in that cohort across all 120 repertoires. Most TCR sequences were seen in very few donors, while some public TCRs were found in many individuals. Three of the identified cytomegalovirus-associated TCR beta chains were confirmed in vitro to be specific for cytomegalovirus antigens. A total of 164 TCR beta chains were listed by the study as associated with cytomegalovirus. The authors suggested that the approach could potentially be extended to other disease states and immunological phenotypes. Subsequent analysis determined that TCRs grouped into clusters in the first cohort also showed a tendency toward co-occurrence across the 120 or so validation repertoires, and about 93% of cluster scores exceeded 0. The classifier was reported to diagnose cytomegalovirus status with high specificity and sensitivity in both the original cohort and the validation cohort.

Rearrangement joined TRBV4-1 to TRBJ1-1, with no confident D gene call. The sample taken for sequencing was PBMCs. This receptor was identified in a man younger than 35 in good health and CMV-seronegative. For the CDR3, the sequence is CASSQDPEHTEAFF. The nucleotides are TGCGCCAGCAGCCAAGACCCAGAACACACTGAAGCTTTCTTT.